The 16 T cell receptor beta chains given below trace back to one sample, sequenced in a study of shared clonotypes between healthy human individuals. Method: immunoSEQ multiplex PCR; TCRdb's copy keeps in-frame clones and lacks some. The data hold 600,000 to 750,000 clones, with roughly 78% observed a single time. The sample taken for sequencing was memory CD4+ T cells sorted from blood. The subset: CD45RA-negative fraction. The receptors stem from a woman under 40 in good health.

This clone occurred a few times. This rearrangement joins TRBV11-2 to TRBJ1-2; no definite D call. V was trimmed by 1 base and J by 4 bases, leaving 13 bases between them. The CDR3 totals 15 residues. In germline, CDR1 is SGHAT, CDR2 FQNNGV. The CDR3 DNA is TGTGCCAGCAGCTTAGCAGTTCCAAGGAGCTATGGCTACACCTTC. This encodes CASSLAVPRSYGYTF.

V usage is TRBV4-2 and J usage is TRBJ2-1; D is unresolved. The length of the CDR3 is 12 residues. Germline-derived CDR1 and CDR2 are LGHNA and YNFKEQ. The V end was cut by 0 bases, the J end by 8 bases, with 5 bases between. The CDR3 spells CASSQDLDEQFF. The DNA of the CDR3 is TGTGCCAGCAGCCAAGATTTAGATGAGCAGTTCTTC.

The rearrangement links TRBV5-1 to TRBJ1-5; D perhaps matches TRBD1 (6 bases). The CDR3 is 15 amino acids. With 4 bases removed from V and 0 bases from J, the gap between germline ends came to 11 bases. The V gene's germline CDR1 is SGHRS and CDR2 YFSETQ. In DNA, the CDR3 is TGCGCCAGCAGCGTACAGGGCAATAGCAATCAGCCCCAGCATTTT. Residues: CASSVQGNSNQPQHF.

The chain is built from TRBV6-1 and TRBJ2-1; TRBD1 aligns across 10 bases. The V gene's germline CDR1 is MNHNS and CDR2 SASEGT. The CDR3 sequence is 17 residues long. With V trimmed by 2 bases and J by 5 bases, 9 bases remained unmatched. CDR3 residues: CASSESPGQGSHNEQFF. As DNA, the CDR3 is TGTGCCAGCAGTGAAAGCCCGGGACAGGGGAGCCACAATGAGCAGTTCTTC.

As to this clone: Other DNA variants within this sample encode the same CDR3. V gene TRBV18 combines with J gene TRBJ2-1, with 9 bases aligning to TRBD1. The length of the CDR3 is 14 residues. The germline V gene encodes CDR1 KGHSH and CDR2 LQKENI. Unmatched junction bases numbered 1, after V lost 3 bases and J lost 4 bases. CDR3 DNA sequence: TGTGCCAGCTCACCGGGACAGGGTTACAATGAGCAGTTCTTC. Its protein product is CASSPGQGYNEQFF. Based on the CDR3 plus reference TRBV18 and TRBJ2-1, the full variable domain is NAGVMQNPRHLVRRRGQEARLRCSPMKGHSHVYWYRQLPEEGLKFMVYLQKENIIDESGMPKERFSAEFPKEGPSILRIQQVVRGDSAAYFCASSPGQGYNEQFFGPGTRLTVL.

This clone was recorded only once. V usage is TRBV29-1 and J usage is TRBJ2-1, with 8 bases that match TRBD2. Germline-derived CDR1 and CDR2 are SQVTM and ANQGSEA. The CDR3 is made up of 15 amino acids. J gave up 6 bases and V 7 bases, and 14 bases lay outside the gene matches. CDR3 sequence (DNA): TGCAGCGGATATAGCGGGACGAGGGACTCCAATGAGCAGTTCTTC. This gives the protein CSGYSGTRDSNEQFF.

The chain is built from TRBV7-9 and TRBJ1-4; perhaps TRBD1 as D (5 bases). CDR1 is SEHNR, CDR2 FQNEAQ, per germline (reference sequence). The ends were cut back, 10 bases at V and 0 bases at J, with 12 bases in the middle. The CDR3 sequence is 14 residues long. For the CDR3, the DNA is TGTGCCATCGGAAAGGGGTCAACTAATGAAAAACTGTTTTTT. Its translation: CAIGKGSTNEKLFF. The full variable domain, with the rest looked up from reference TRBV7-9 and TRBJ1-4, is DTGVSQNPRHKITKRGQNVTFRCDPISEHNRLYWYRQTLGQGPEFLTYFQNEAQLEKSRLLSDRFSAERPKGSFSTLEIQRTEQGDSAMYLCAIGKGSTNEKLFFGSGTQLSVL.

This clone has only one observation. This sample includes further DNA sequences coding for the same CDR3. The chain employs TRBV10-1 and TRBJ1-1; D remains unclear. The CDR3 is 12 amino acids. Germline V gene data show CDR1 as WNHNN and CDR2 as SYGVQD (reference sequence). V was trimmed by 6 bases and J by 3 bases, leaving 8 bases between them. The CDR3 here is CASRGRDTEAFF. The DNA for the CDR3 is TGCGCCAGCAGAGGACGGGACACTGAAGCTTTCTTT.

In regard to this clone: A single base separates this from a much larger clone, so it may be a read error. This chain joins TRBV7-6 and TRBJ2-3; no clear D gene. The CDR3 has 12 amino acids. Trimming stripped 1 base from V and 4 bases from J, with 3 bases between. CDR1 is SGHVS, CDR2 FNYEAQ, per germline. The CDR3 reads CASSLESDTQYF. The CDR3, as DNA: TGTGCCAGCAGCTTAGAATCAGATACGCAGTATTTT.

The CDR3 protein is CASSVGTSLPEQYF. The CDR3 DNA sequence: TGTGCCAGCAGCGTAGGGACTAGTCTACCCGAGCAGTACTTC. V is TRBV9 and J is TRBJ2-7; TRBD2 matches at 7 bases. CDR1 is SGDLS, CDR2 YYNGEE, per germline. V lost 0 bases, J lost 6 bases, and 6 bases stayed unmatched. The CDR3 runs 14 residues.

The chain couples TRBV28 to TRBJ2-3; 7 bases match TRBD1. The V gene's germline CDR1 is MDHEN and CDR2 SYDVKM. J lost 4 bases, V lost 5 bases, and 9 bases had no gene match. The CDR3 contains 15 residues. The CDR3 nucleotides read TGTGCCAGCAGTCTACCAGGGGGTGCCGCAGATACGCAGTATTTT. Translated: CASSLPGGAADTQYF.

This chain connects TRBV2 to TRBJ1-5; D is ambiguous. Per germline, CDR1 SNHLY and CDR2 FYNNEI. CDR3 size: 14 residues. The germline V and J ends were trimmed by 3 bases and 0 bases, with 6 bases remaining between them. Written as DNA, the CDR3 is TGTGCCAGCAGTGACGGACGTAGCAATCAGCCCCAGCATTTT. Residues: CASSDGRSNQPQHF. The whole variable domain, filled in from reference TRBV2 and TRBJ1-5, reads EPEVTQTPSHQVTQMGQEVILRCVPISNHLYFYWYRQILGQKVEFLVSFYNNEISEKSEIFDDQFSVERPDGSNFTLKIRSTKLEDSAMYFCASSDGRSNQPQHFGDGTRLSIL.

Only a few counts were recorded for this clone. V is TRBV28 and J is TRBJ2-7; D might be TRBD1 or TRBD2, each matching 5 bases. Trimming left V 7 bases short and J 0 bases short, with 19 bases between. Germline V gene lookup returns CDR1 MDHEN and CDR2 SYDVKM. The CDR3 totals 16 residues. CDR3 bases: TGTGCCAGCACCACTTCCGGGACGGTGAGCTCCTACGAGCAGTACTTC. Amino acids: CASTTSGTVSSYEQYF. Variable domain in full (rest from reference TRBV28 and TRBJ2-7): DVKVTQSSRYLVKRTGEKVFLECVQDMDHENMFWYRQDPGLGLRLIYFSYDVKMKEKGDIPEGYSVSREKKERFSLILESASTNQTSMYLCASTTSGTVSSYEQYFGPGTRLTVT.

Note on this clone: Within the sample, other DNA sequences also encode this same CDR3. The V call is TRBV18, the J call TRBJ1-1; D is unresolved. The CDR3 extends over 14 amino acids. V was clipped by 3 bases and J by 5 bases, with 13 bases between them. CDR1 is KGHSH and CDR2 is LQKENI in the germline V gene. The CDR3 nucleotides are TGTGCCAGCTCACCTGGGGAAGGTGGAACTGAAGCTTTCTTT. Its translation: CASSPGEGGTEAFF.

The chain employs TRBV6-5 and TRBJ2-7; a possible D gene is TRBD1 (6 bases). This CDR3 comprises 12 residues. Germline V gene sequence: CDR1 MNHEY, CDR2 SVGAGI. V lost 10 bases to trimming and J lost 1 base, with 11 bases between them. CDR3: CATRDISYEQYF. The DNA for the CDR3 is TGTGCCACCCGGGACATATCCTACGAGCAGTACTTC.

DNA for the CDR3: TGCGCCAGCAGGGCGGACTACACCGGGGAGCTGTTTTTT. Translating gives CASRADYTGELFF. The V and J genes are TRBV10-1 and TRBJ2-2; tentative D call: TRBD2 (5 bases). CDR1 and CDR2 from the germline V gene are WNHNN and SYGVQD (reference sequence). Trimming cost V 6 bases and J 3 bases, with 8 bases left between them. This CDR3 has 13 amino acids.